The count of the clone carrying this T cell receptor (beta chain) is one. There are 21 residues in the CDR3. This specimen belongs to a study of blood T cell repertoires in COVID-19. Looking at the study overall: Some COVID-19 samples were acute and others convalescent; all came from the United States, Italy and Spain. Sources were T cells, B-cell-depleted T cells, or PBMCs; the material itself was cDNA or gDNA.

Study processing details: Amplified reference gene primers provided the basis for estimating nucleated cell counts. Measured with immunoSEQ multiplex PCR; TCRdb has only the in-frame clones, and not every one. V and J calls and clone size are those listed in that table; D and trimming were worked out from the DNA. The repertoire consists of around 140,000 clones, with about 80% occurring once and the leading ten covering around 3.7%. Sequencing was performed on peripheral blood. The chain carries TRBV21-1 and TRBJ1-4; whether TRBD1, the table's D call, matches the DNA was not checked. TRBV21-1 is described as a pseudogene. The sequence derives from an older man who had recovered from COVID-19. DNA for the CDR3: TGTGCCAGCAGCATAGTCCTCGGACAGGGGATTATAATATCGACTAATGAAAAACTGTTTTTT. It specifies CASSIVLGQGIIISTNEKLFF.